The TCR beta chain described here comes from a study of T cells in tuberculosis. Study background: The T cells targeted glucose monomycolate, a mycobacterial lipid, via CD1B. Study results and limitations: Low-affinity CD1B-GMM tetramer-binding T cells may have been missed.

This CDR3 has 13 residues. V lost 5 bases, J lost 0 bases, and 7 bases lay in between. Germline V lookup: CDR1 SQVTM, CDR2 ANQGSEA. Chain pairing is unknown; alpha and beta were sequenced separately. Produced via immunoSEQ multiplex PCR; TCRdb's table is partial and in-frame only. The profile covers 55,000 to 70,000 clones, with around 81% appearing a single time and 9.5% to 15% taken by the ten largest. Thawed, overnight-rested PBMC were stained with GMM-loaded CD1B tetramer, viability dye and anti-CD3, then sorted. C32 glucose monomycolate from Rhodococcus equi was loaded onto the CD1B tetramers. From each donor, approximately 100,000 tetramer-negative cells were sorted.

Specimen: CD1b-GMM tetramer-negative cells sorted from PBMCs. The chain recombines TRBV29-1 with TRBJ1-4; D perhaps matches TRBD1 (5 bases). This sequence originates from an adult woman with latent tuberculosis. The CDR3 DNA sequence: TGCAGCGTTCGCAGGGCAACTAATGAAAAACTGTTTTTT. Translation gives CSVRRATNEKLFF.